Detailed here is one T cell receptor beta chain. Some clones are missing from TCRdb's copy, which holds only in-frame ones; the method was immunoSEQ multiplex PCR. This repertoire shows approximately 130,000 clones, more than 85% found once; its top ten account for around an eighth. These data are taken from a study of PD-1 blockade in mismatch repair-deficient tumors. The junction had 10 bases not matched to a gene; V was cut back by 5 bases and J by 4 bases. The CDR3 loop spans 16 amino acids. The germline V gene encodes CDR1 PRHDT and CDR2 FYEKMQ (reference sequence). All patients were mismatch repair deficient, assessed by either PCR or immunohistochemistry.

The sample was peripheral blood, taken 44 weeks after starting pembrolizumab. The TCR was taken from an adult with mismatch repair-deficient cancer. This sequence joins TRBV13 and TRBJ1-4; 7 nucleotides align to TRBD1. CDR3 sequence: CASSPGLTGLNEKLFF. CDR3 DNA: TGTGCCAGCAGCCCAGGCCTGACAGGGCTTAATGAAAAACTGTTTTTT.